This T cell receptor beta chain comes out of a study of blood T cell repertoires in COVID-19. The authors' processing: Reference gene primer amplification yielded estimated nucleated cell counts. Generated by immunoSEQ multiplex PCR, the TCRdb table keeps only in-frame clones and is missing some. V, J and clone size were drawn from that table, and D and trimming were deduced from the DNA. Among over 250,000 clones, approximately 90% were seen once, and the ten largest hold 0.9% to 1.2%. The study recruited people aged about 18 to 95 years across some 23 US areas. Resolution of symptoms, clearance, or two negative PCRs was present in recovered Cohort 3 donors. The clonotype comes from a woman younger than 45 who had recovered from COVID-19. Sequencing input: PBMCs or T cells enriched from blood (not recorded which).

CDR3 in DNA: TGTGCCAGTAGTATGGTATCTCTAGATTATAGCAATCAGCCCCAGCATTTT. Protein product: CASSMVSLDYSNQPQHF. V and J are TRBV19 and TRBJ1-5; D gene unclear. The CDR3 has 17 amino acids. Trimming shortened V by 3 bases and J by 0 bases, and 15 bases separated the two germline ends. CDR1 and CDR2 (germline): LNHDA, SQIVND (reference sequence).